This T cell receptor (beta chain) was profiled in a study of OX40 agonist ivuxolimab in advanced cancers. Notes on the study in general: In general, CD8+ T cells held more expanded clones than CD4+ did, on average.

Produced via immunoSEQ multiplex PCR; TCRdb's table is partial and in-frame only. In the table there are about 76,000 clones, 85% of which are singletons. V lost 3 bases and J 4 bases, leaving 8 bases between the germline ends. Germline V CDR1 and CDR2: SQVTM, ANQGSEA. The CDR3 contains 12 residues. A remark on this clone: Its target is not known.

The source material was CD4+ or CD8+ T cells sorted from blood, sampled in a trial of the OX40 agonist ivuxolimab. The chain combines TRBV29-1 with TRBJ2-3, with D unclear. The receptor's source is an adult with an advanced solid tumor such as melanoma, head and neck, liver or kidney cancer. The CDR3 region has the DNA TGCAGCGTTGAGTCCGGAGCAGATACGCAGTATTTT. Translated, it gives CSVESGADTQYF.